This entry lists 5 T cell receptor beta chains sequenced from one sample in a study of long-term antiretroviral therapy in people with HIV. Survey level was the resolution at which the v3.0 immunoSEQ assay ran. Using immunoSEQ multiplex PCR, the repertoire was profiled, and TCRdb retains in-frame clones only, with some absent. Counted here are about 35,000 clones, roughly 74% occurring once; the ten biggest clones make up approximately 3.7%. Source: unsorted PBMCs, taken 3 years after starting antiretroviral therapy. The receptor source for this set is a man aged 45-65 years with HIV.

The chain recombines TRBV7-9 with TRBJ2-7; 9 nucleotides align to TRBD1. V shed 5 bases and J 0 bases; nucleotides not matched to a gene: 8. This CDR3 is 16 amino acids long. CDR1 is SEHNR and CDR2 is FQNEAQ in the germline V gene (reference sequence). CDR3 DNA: TGTGCCAGCAGCACGCCGGGACAGGGCTTCTCCTACGAGCAGTACTTC. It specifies CASSTPGQGFSYEQYF.

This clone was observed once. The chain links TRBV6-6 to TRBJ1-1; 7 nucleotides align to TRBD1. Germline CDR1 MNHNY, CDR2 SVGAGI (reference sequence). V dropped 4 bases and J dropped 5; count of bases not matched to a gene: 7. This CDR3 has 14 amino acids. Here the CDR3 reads CASSLGQGETEAFF. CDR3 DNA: TGTGCCAGCAGTTTAGGGCAGGGGGAGACTGAAGCTTTCTTT.

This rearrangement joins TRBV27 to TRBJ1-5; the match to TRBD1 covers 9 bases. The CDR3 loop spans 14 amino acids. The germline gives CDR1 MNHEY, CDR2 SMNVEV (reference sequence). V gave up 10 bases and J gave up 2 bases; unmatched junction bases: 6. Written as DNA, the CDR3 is TGTGCCACAGGACAGGGGTGGGGCAATCAGCCCCAGCATTTT. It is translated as CATGQGWGNQPQHF.

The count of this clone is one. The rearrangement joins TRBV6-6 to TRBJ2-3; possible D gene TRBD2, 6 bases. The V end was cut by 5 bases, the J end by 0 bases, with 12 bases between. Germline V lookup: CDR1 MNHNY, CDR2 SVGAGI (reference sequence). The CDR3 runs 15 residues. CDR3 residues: CASSLSGLSTDTQYF. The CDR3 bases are TGTGCCAGCAGTCTAAGCGGGTTGAGCACAGATACGCAGTATTTT.

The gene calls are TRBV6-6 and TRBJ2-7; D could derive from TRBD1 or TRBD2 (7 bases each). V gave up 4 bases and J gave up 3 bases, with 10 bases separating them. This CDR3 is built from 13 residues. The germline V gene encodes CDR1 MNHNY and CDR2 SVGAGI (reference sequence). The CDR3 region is CASSSRGGYEQYF. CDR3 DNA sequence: TGTGCCAGCAGTTCCAGGGGGGGCTACGAGCAGTACTTC.